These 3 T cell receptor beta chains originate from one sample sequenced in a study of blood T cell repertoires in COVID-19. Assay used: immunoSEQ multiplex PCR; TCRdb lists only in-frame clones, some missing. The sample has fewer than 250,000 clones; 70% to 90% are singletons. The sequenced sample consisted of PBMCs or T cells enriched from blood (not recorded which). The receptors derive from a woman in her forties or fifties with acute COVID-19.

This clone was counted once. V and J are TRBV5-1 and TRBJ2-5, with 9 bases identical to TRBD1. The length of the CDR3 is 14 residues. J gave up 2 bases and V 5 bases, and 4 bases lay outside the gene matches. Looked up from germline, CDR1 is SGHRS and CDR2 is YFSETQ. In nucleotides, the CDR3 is TGCGCCAGCAGGGTGACAGGGGGACAAGAGACCCAGTACTTC. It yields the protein CASRVTGGQETQYF.

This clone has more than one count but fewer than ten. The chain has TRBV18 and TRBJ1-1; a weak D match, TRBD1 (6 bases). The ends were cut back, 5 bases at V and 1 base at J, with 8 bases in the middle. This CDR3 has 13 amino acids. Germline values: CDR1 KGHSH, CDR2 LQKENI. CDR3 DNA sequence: TGTGCCAGCTCAGGGGGCTCGAACACTGAAGCTTTCTTT. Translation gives CASSGGSNTEAFF.

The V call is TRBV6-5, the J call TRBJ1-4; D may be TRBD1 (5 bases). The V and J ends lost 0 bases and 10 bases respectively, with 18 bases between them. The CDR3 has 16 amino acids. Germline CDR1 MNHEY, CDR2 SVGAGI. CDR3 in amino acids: CASSYSSGPGGGKLFF. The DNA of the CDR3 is TGTGCCAGCAGTTACTCCTCAGGGCCAGGCGGGGGAAAACTGTTTTTT.